The clone carrying this T cell receptor beta chain has a count of ten or more. This sample was taken from a study of T-cell reconstitution after alpha-beta-depleted transplantation in children. Using unique molecular identifiers, the investigators prepared the TCRbeta library. MiXCR was run by TCRdb on the PCR reads, yielding one entry per CDR3 protein. The table records about 240,000 distinct CDR3 sequences, more than 10% of them present only once. Germline CDR1 MNHEY, CDR2 SVGAGI. Trimming removed 0 bases at V and 7 bases at J, with 13 bases between. This CDR3 is built from 16 residues. The material sequenced was PBMCs from the stem cell graft donor, taken from the stem cell graft. This TCR was sampled from a human donor who donated a stem cell graft to a child with acute lymphoblastic leukemia. The gene calls are TRBV6-5 and TRBJ1-6; D unclear. The CDR3 coding sequence is TGTGCCAGCAGTTACTCAATCGGACCCGGGAATTCACCCCTCCACTTT. Its protein product is CASSYSIGPGNSPLHF.